These 30 T cell receptor beta chains were all obtained from the same sample, sequenced in a study of PD-L1 blockade in urothelial cancer. Sequenced by immunoSEQ multiplex PCR; TCRdb stores in-frame clones only, minus some. The repertoire includes some 30,000 clones, approximately 86% of them detected once, and 1.5% to 2% sits in the top ten. The material sequenced was PBMCs, taken around atezolizumab (anti-PD-L1) treatment. The receptors shown here come from a man aged 45 to 65 with urothelial cancer.

The V gene is TRBV14, the J gene TRBJ2-3, with 7 bases lining up with TRBD2. Germline lookup yields CDR1 SGHDN and CDR2 FVKESK. J was trimmed by 2 bases and V by 1 base; bases with no gene match: 9. The CDR3 has 17 amino acids. The CDR3 bases are TGTGCCAGCAGCCAAGCCTTTTTAGCGGGTTTCACAGATACGCAGTATTTT. Its translation: CASSQAFLAGFTDTQYF.

This clone has a handful of counts. CDR3 region: CASSLHRLGNTEAFF. The CDR3, as DNA: TGTGCCAGCAGCTTGCACAGGCTGGGGAACACTGAAGCTTTCTTT. V usage is TRBV11-2 and J usage is TRBJ1-1; TRBD1 is a possible D gene (5 bases). Germline V gene sequence: CDR1 SGHAT, CDR2 FQNNGV. The CDR3 is made up of 15 amino acids. V lost 3 bases and J 1 base, leaving 12 bases between the germline ends.

The chain joins TRBV6-5 to TRBJ2-1, with D perhaps matching TRBD2 (5 bases). This CDR3 has 12 residues. V lost 6 bases, J lost 8 bases, and 11 bases lay in between. Germline V CDR1 and CDR2: MNHEY, SVGAGI. The CDR3, as DNA: TGTGCCAGCAGCCGTCTCGGGGATGAGCAGTTCTTC. Translation: CASSRLGDEQFF.

This clone was seen only a few times. CDR3 DNA sequence: TGCGCCAGCAGCTTGGGACAGGGATTAAGGAATGAAAAACTGTTTTTT. Its translation is CASSLGQGLRNEKLFF. V gene TRBV5-1 combines with J gene TRBJ1-4; 7 bases line up with TRBD1. Germline values: CDR1 SGHRS, CDR2 YFSETQ. V lost 0 bases to trimming and J lost 5 bases; unmatched junction nucleotides: 7. The CDR3 is 16 amino acids.

This chain joins TRBV10-2 and TRBJ1-3; D is perhaps TRBD1 (5 bases). The CDR3 is made up of 14 amino acids. CDR1 is WSHSY and CDR2 is SAAADI in the germline V gene. Trimming removed 7 bases at V and 0 bases at J, with 10 bases between. The CDR3 region is CASIPDSSGNTIYF. In nucleotides, the CDR3 is TGCGCCAGCATTCCCGACAGCTCTGGAAACACCATATATTTT.

CDR3 in amino acids: CASSAGTPVLNNEQFF. The CDR3 DNA reads as TGTGCCAGCAGCGCCGGGACTCCTGTTTTGAACAATGAGCAGTTCTTC. V gene TRBV7-8 combines with J gene TRBJ2-1; D perhaps matches TRBD2 (6 bases). The CDR3 sequence is 16 residues long. Germline assignment: CDR1 SGHVS and CDR2 FQNEAQ. Trimming cost V 5 bases and J 5 bases, with 19 bases left between them.

Concerning this clone: Other DNA variants within this sample encode the same CDR3. This rearrangement joins TRBV6-1 to TRBJ2-7; the match to TRBD1 covers 11 bases. The CDR3 runs to 15 residues. Germline lookup yields CDR1 MNHNS and CDR2 SASEGT. The ends lost 7 bases at V and 2 bases at J; junction bases unmatched: 7. The CDR3 loop is CASTNPGQGAYEQYF. CDR3 DNA sequence: TGTGCCAGCACCAACCCGGGACAGGGGGCCTACGAGCAGTACTTC.

This chain uses TRBV5-8 with TRBJ1-2, with D unresolved. CDR1 and CDR2 (germline): SGHTS, YDEGEE. Deletions cut 1 base from V and 3 bases from J, with 10 bases between. This CDR3 spans 14 amino acids. The CDR3: CASSLLLSHYGYTF. In DNA form, the CDR3 reads TGTGCCAGCAGCTTGTTGTTATCTCACTATGGCTACACCTTC.

The V gene is TRBV5-6, the J gene TRBJ2-5; D uncertain. This CDR3 is 12 amino acids long. The V gene's germline CDR1 is SGHDT and CDR2 YYEEEE. V gave up 4 bases and J gave up 4 bases, with 8 bases separating them. CDR3: CASSPRRETQYF. CDR3 DNA sequence: TGTGCCAGCAGCCCTAGGAGAGAGACCCAGTACTTC. The full variable domain, its missing parts supplied by reference TRBV5-6 and TRBJ2-5, is DAGVTQSPTHLIKTRGQQVTLRCSPKSGHDTVSWYQQALGQGPQFIFQYYEEEERQRGNFPDRFSGHQFPNYSSELNVNALLLGDSALYLCASSPRRETQYFGPGTRLLVL.

This clone was seen just once. The chain couples TRBV7-2 to TRBJ2-3; D call uncertain. V was clipped by 2 bases and J by 2 bases, with 8 bases between them. Germline CDR1 is SGHTA and CDR2 is FQGNSA. The CDR3 extends over 14 amino acids. The CDR3 sequence: CASSLQLTTDTQYF. The DNA of the CDR3 is TGTGCCAGCAGCTTACAACTTACCACAGATACGCAGTATTTT.

J is TRBJ2-5 and V is TRBV7-2; D call uncertain. V lost 6 bases and J lost 5, with 7 bases in between. The length of the CDR3 is 11 residues. The V gene's germline CDR1 is SGHTA and CDR2 FQGNSA. CDR3 nucleotide sequence: TGTGCCAGCAGAAACTACGAGACCCAGTACTTC. This encodes CASRNYETQYF.

V and J are TRBV19 and TRBJ1-2; TRBD1 might be the D (6 bases). The V end was cut by 7 bases, the J end by 5 bases, with 17 bases between. This CDR3 spans 14 amino acids. The V gene's germline CDR1 is LNHDA and CDR2 SQIVND (reference sequence). This CDR3 is CASTVDRNLYGYTF. The CDR3 DNA sequence: TGTGCCAGTACCGTCGACAGGAACCTATATGGCTACACCTTC.

This clone was observed once. The rearrangement joins TRBV30 to TRBJ2-1, with a possible D match to TRBD2 (5 bases). Germline CDR1 is GTSNPN and CDR2 is SVGIG (reference sequence). This CDR3 spans 14 amino acids. V shed 5 bases and J shed 7 bases, with 18 bases lying between them. The CDR3 reads CAWLWGRGRNEQFF. The CDR3 DNA reads TGTGCCTGGTTGTGGGGTCGGGGTAGAAATGAGCAGTTCTTC. Drawing the rest from reference TRBV30 and TRBJ2-1, the complete variable domain is SQTIHQWPATLVQPVGSPLSLECTVEGTSNPNLYWYRQAAGRGLQLLFYSVGIGQISSEVPQNLSASRPQDRQFILSSKKLLLSDSGFYLCAWLWGRGRNEQFFGPGTRLTVL.

This clone was seen only once. V gene TRBV19 combines with J gene TRBJ1-5; 7 nucleotides align to TRBD1. Germline CDR1 reads LNHDA; CDR2 reads SQIVND (reference sequence). There are 15 residues in the CDR3. V was clipped by 2 bases and J by 5 bases; unmatched bases: 6. CDR3 bases: TGTGCCAGTAGTATATTCGGACAGGACTATCAGCCCCAGCATTTT. Translation gives CASSIFGQDYQPQHF.

The chain has TRBV7-9 and TRBJ2-1; 8 bases align to TRBD2. V lost 9 bases and J lost 8; bases outside the gene matches: 6. Germline CDR1 reads SEHNR; CDR2 reads FQNEAQ (reference sequence). The CDR3 sequence is 12 residues long. The CDR3 DNA reads TGTGCCAGACGGGGACTAGAGGATGAGCAGTTCTTC. Its protein product is CARRGLEDEQFF. The variable domain in full, with the rest retrieved from reference TRBV7-9 and TRBJ2-1, is DTGVSQNPRHKITKRGQNVTFRCDPISEHNRLYWYRQTLGQGPEFLTYFQNEAQLEKSRLLSDRFSAERPKGSFSTLEIQRTEQGDSAMYLCARRGLEDEQFFGPGTRLTVL.

The V and J genes are TRBV5-1 and TRBJ2-7, with TRBD1 matching over 9 bases. Germline values: CDR1 SGHRS, CDR2 YFSETQ. The V and J ends lost 3 bases and 3 bases, in that order; junction bases with no gene match: 1. The CDR3 sequence is 13 residues long. The CDR3 protein is CASSSGQGYEQYF. The CDR3 coding sequence is TGCGCCAGCAGCTCGGGACAGGGCTACGAGCAGTACTTC.

This rearrangement joins TRBV27 to TRBJ1-2; TRBD1 might be the D (5 bases). Germline CDR1 MNHEY, CDR2 SMNVEV (reference sequence). This CDR3 is built from 13 residues. Trimming pared 1 base from V and 7 bases from J, leaving 10 bases between. This CDR3 reads CASSLLGGGGYTF. CDR3 nucleotides: TGTGCCAGCAGTTTATTGGGGGGGGGTGGCTACACCTTC.

This rearrangement joins TRBV7-9 to TRBJ2-1; TRBD1 aligns across 8 bases. This CDR3 has 14 amino acids. The germline gives CDR1 SEHNR, CDR2 FQNEAQ (reference sequence). V was pared by 6 bases and J by 6 bases, with 7 bases of the junction left unmatched. The CDR3 DNA reads as TGTGCCAGCAGTCCGGACAGGGCTTCCAATGAGCAGTTCTTC. As protein: CASSPDRASNEQFF.

The CDR3 reads CAISERLAGGRDNEQFF. CDR3 nucleotides: TGTGCCATCAGTGAGAGGTTAGCGGGGGGGCGGGACAATGAGCAGTTCTTC. The chain recombines TRBV10-3 with TRBJ2-1; 11 bases are a match to TRBD2. Germline V CDR1 and CDR2: ENHRY, SYGVKD. J lost 5 bases, V lost 2 bases, and 8 bases had no gene match. The CDR3 spans 17 residues.

The rearrangement uses TRBV7-8 and TRBJ2-2; a weak D match, TRBD1 (5 bases). The CDR3 consists of 15 residues. Germline lookup yields CDR1 SGHVS and CDR2 FQNEAQ. Between the trimmed V and J ends, which lost 1 base and 2 bases, there was a span of 8 bases. The DNA of the CDR3 is TGTGCCAGCAGCTTAGGGGGCGTAAACACCGGGGAGCTGTTTTTT. It yields the protein CASSLGGVNTGELFF. The full variable domain, in which reference TRBV7-8 and TRBJ2-2 provide the parts outside the CDR3, is GAGVSQSPRYKVAKRGQDVALRCDPISGHVSLFWYQQALGQGPEFLTYFQNEAQLDKSGLPSDRFFAERPEGSVSTLKIQRTQQEDSAVYLCASSLGGVNTGELFFGEGSRLTVL.

This chain connects TRBV11-2 to TRBJ2-7, with no clear D. Germline assignment: CDR1 SGHAT and CDR2 FQNNGV. The CDR3 length is 11 residues. V lost 5 bases to trimming and J lost 7 bases, with 9 bases between them. In DNA, the CDR3 is TGTGCCAGCAGCCCCGCTCGGGAGCAGTACTTC. It yields the protein CASSPAREQYF. Full variable domain (missing parts from reference TRBV11-2 and TRBJ2-7): EAGVAQSPRYKIIEKRQSVAFWCNPISGHATLYWYQQILGQGPKLLIQFQNNGVVDDSQLPKDRFSAERLKGVDSTLKIQPAKLEDSAVYLCASSPAREQYFGPGTRLTVT.

The CDR3 spells CASSFISVTGELFF. The CDR3 region has the DNA TGTGCCAGCAGCTTTATTTCTGTCACCGGGGAGCTGTTTTTT. The V and J genes are TRBV5-6 and TRBJ2-2; D gene uncertain. Looked up from germline, CDR1 is SGHDT and CDR2 is YYEEEE. The V gene lost 2 bases and the J gene lost 4 bases, with 9 bases spanning the gap. This CDR3 is 14 amino acids long.

This chain joins TRBV18 and TRBJ2-2; D unclear. Germline assignment: CDR1 KGHSH and CDR2 LQKENI. The V and J ends lost 3 bases and 0 bases respectively, with 8 bases between them. The CDR3 runs to 15 residues. The CDR3 reads CASSPLPTNTGELFF. The CDR3 DNA reads as TGTGCCAGCTCACCGCTACCGACGAACACCGGGGAGCTGTTTTTT.

J is TRBJ2-5 and V is TRBV20-1; 7 nucleotides agree with TRBD2. Matching the DNA end better, TRBJ2-7 makes the J call doubtful. Germline CDR1 and CDR2: DFQATT and SNEGSKA (reference sequence). This CDR3 is 11 amino acids long. CDR3 sequence: CSAPRGDEQYF. The CDR3 DNA reads as TGCAGTGCCCCCCGGGGGGACGAGCAGTACTTC.

This chain connects TRBV4-1 to TRBJ2-1; 7 bases line up with TRBD1. V was clipped by 0 bases and J by 7 bases; unmatched bases: 12. CDR3 size: 17 residues. CDR1 and CDR2 from the germline V gene are MGHRA and YSYEKL. CDR3 in amino acids: CASSQDDLTGTLNEQFF. For the CDR3, the DNA is TGCGCCAGCAGCCAAGATGACCTGACAGGGACCTTGAATGAGCAGTTCTTC.

The sample holds one count of this clone. This chain links TRBV5-5 with TRBJ2-1, with D uncertain. This CDR3 spans 14 amino acids. The V gene lost 2 bases and the J gene lost 2 bases, with 8 bases spanning the gap. CDR1 and CDR2 from the germline V gene are SGHKS and YYEKEE (reference sequence). Written as DNA, the CDR3 is TGTGCCAGCAGCTTCGAAGTAGCCTACAATGAGCAGTTCTTC. Amino acid sequence: CASSFEVAYNEQFF.

This sequence joins TRBV30 and TRBJ2-2; D possibly corresponds to TRBD2 (7 bases). Looked up from germline, CDR1 is GTSNPN and CDR2 is SVGIG (reference sequence). Trimming left V 1 base short and J 1 base short, with 31 bases between. This CDR3 spans 22 amino acids. CDR3 amino acids: CAWSAHGGGALTRLENTGELFF. The CDR3 DNA reads TGTGCCTGGAGTGCCCACGGAGGGGGGGCGCTGACCCGACTAGAGAACACCGGGGAGCTGTTTTTT.

The chain uses TRBV18 and TRBJ2-5; D remains unclear. This CDR3 is 11 amino acids long. The germline V and J ends were trimmed by 8 bases and 4 bases, with 8 bases remaining between them. Germline assignment: CDR1 KGHSH and CDR2 LQKENI. Here the CDR3 reads CASQSIETQYF. Here the CDR3 DNA reads TGTGCCAGCCAATCCATAGAGACCCAGTACTTC.

The V and J genes are TRBV21-1 and TRBJ2-7; TRBD1, the table's D call, lacks a check against the DNA. TRBV21-1 is a listed pseudogene. The CDR3 has 14 amino acids. The CDR3 coding sequence is TGTGCCAGCAGCAAAGGGGACAGGACCTACGAGCAGTACTTC. Residues: CASSKGDRTYEQYF.

The chain is built from TRBV6-5 and TRBJ2-5; D is possibly TRBD2 (5 bases). The CDR3 is 15 residues long. CDR1 MNHEY and CDR2 SVGAGI come from the germline V gene. The V end lost 6 bases, the J end lost 0 bases, and 14 bases lay between the germline ends. CDR3: CASSLRLTNQETQYF. CDR3 nucleotide sequence: TGTGCCAGCAGCCTTCGACTAACCAACCAAGAGACCCAGTACTTC.